The 22 T cell receptor beta chains in this list originate from one sample, sequenced in a study of T-cell reconstitution after alpha-beta-depleted transplantation in children. Unique molecular identifiers tagged the TCRbeta library. TCRdb re-analysed the PCR reads in MiXCR, keeping a single row per CDR3 protein. The sample yields roughly 350,000 distinct CDR3 sequences, under 13% seen once. Material: PBMCs from the stem cell graft donor, obtained from the stem cell graft. The receptor source for this set is a human donor who donated a stem cell graft to a child with acute lymphoblastic leukemia.

This clonotype occurred a few times. The V call is TRBV6-2 or TRBV6-3, the J call TRBJ1-1, with unresolved D. CDR3 length: 14 residues. Germline CDR1 is MNHEY and CDR2 is SVGEGT. Trimming pared 0 bases from V and 1 base from J, leaving 6 bases between. DNA of the CDR3: TGTGCCAGCAGTTACTCGTCCAGGAACACTGAAGCTTTCTTT. It codes for CASSYSSRNTEAFF.

The V gene is TRBV7-9, the J gene TRBJ2-5; perhaps TRBD2 as D (5 bases). Germline CDR1 and CDR2: SEHNR and FQNEAQ (reference sequence). V lost 6 bases, J lost 2 bases, and 19 bases lay in between. The CDR3 consists of 16 residues. CDR3 sequence (DNA): TGTGCCAGCAGGCCTGCATTGGCGGGCCCACAAGAGACCCAGTACTTC. Its protein product is CASRPALAGPQETQYF. The full variable domain, completed using reference TRBV7-9 and TRBJ2-5, is DTGVSQNPRHKITKRGQNVTFRCDPISEHNRLYWYRQTLGQGPEFLTYFQNEAQLEKSRLLSDRFSAERPKGSFSTLEIQRTEQGDSAMYLCASRPALAGPQETQYFGPGTRLLVL.

This clonotype was seen a handful of times. J is TRBJ2-7 and V is TRBV28; 8 bases line up with TRBD1. The CDR3 totals 15 residues. V was clipped by 2 bases and J by 0 bases; unmatched bases: 3. Germline CDR1 and CDR2: MDHEN and SYDVKM. Here the CDR3 DNA reads TGTGCCAGCAGTTTAGAGGGGACAGGCTCCTACGAGCAGTACTTC. Translating it yields CASSLEGTGSYEQYF.

CDR3 residues: CASSQDRGTILYEQYF. DNA of the CDR3: TGCGCCAGCAGCCAAGATAGGGGGACTATCCTCTACGAGCAGTACTTC. V usage is TRBV4-1 and J usage is TRBJ2-7, with TRBD2 as a possible D gene (7 bases). Germline CDR1 is MGHRA and CDR2 is YSYEKL. Trimming removed 0 bases at V and 3 bases at J, with 15 bases between. The CDR3 totals 16 residues.

In this sample, this clonotype turned up a few times. The chain carries TRBV20-1 and TRBJ1-6; possibly TRBD1 for D (5 bases). Germline V CDR1 and CDR2: DFQATT, SNEGSKA (reference sequence). Between the trimmed V and J ends, which lost 2 bases and 10 bases, there was a span of 12 bases. There are 13 residues in the CDR3. The CDR3 here is CSARRDLQSPLHF. The CDR3 nucleotides read TGCAGTGCTAGAAGGGACCTACAGTCACCCCTCCACTTT.

The CDR3 spells CSASSLAGLADTQYF. In DNA, the CDR3 is TGCAGTGCTAGTTCACTAGCGGGTTTAGCAGATACGCAGTATTTT. This chain joins TRBV20-1 and TRBJ2-3; 9 nucleotides align to TRBD2. J gave up 4 bases and V 3 bases, and 8 bases lay outside the gene matches. CDR1 and CDR2 (germline): DFQATT, SNEGSKA (reference sequence). The CDR3 consists of 15 residues.

The CDR3 DNA follows: TGTGCCAGCAGGCATCCGGGACTAGCGGTAGATGAGCAGTTCTTC. This gives the protein CASRHPGLAVDEQFF. The chain carries TRBV6-1 and TRBJ2-1; TRBD2 matches at 11 bases. The junction had 9 bases not matched to a gene; V was cut back by 6 bases and J by 8 bases. This CDR3 has 15 amino acids. Per germline, CDR1 MNHNS and CDR2 SASEGT.

This clonotype was counted only a few times. V is TRBV12-3 or TRBV12-4 and J is TRBJ1-3, with a possible D match to TRBD1 (5 bases). V lost 5 bases, J lost 0 bases, and 11 bases lay in between. The length of the CDR3 is 15 residues. The CDR3 DNA is TGTGCCAGCAGTCCGACAGTGGACTCTGGAAACACCATATATTTT. This translates into CASSPTVDSGNTIYF.

This clonotype occurred a few times. V is TRBV7-8 and J is TRBJ2-1; 14 bases agree with TRBD2. The CDR3 length is 18 residues. The V and J ends lost 2 bases and 6 bases, in that order; junction bases with no gene match: 9. Germline CDR1 is SGHVS and CDR2 is FQNEAQ. The CDR3: CASSLPGTSGRGGNEQFF. The CDR3 DNA reads as TGTGCCAGCAGCTTACCCGGGACTAGCGGGAGAGGAGGCAATGAGCAGTTCTTC.

This chain joins TRBV29-1 and TRBJ2-3, with 9 bases lining up with TRBD2. Germline V gene data show CDR1 as SQVTM and CDR2 as ANQGSEA. The CDR3 contains 13 residues. V was pared by 6 bases and J by 2 bases, with 3 bases of the junction left unmatched. CDR3 residues: CSVRGRVTDTQYF. CDR3 DNA sequence: TGCAGCGTCCGCGGGAGGGTCACAGATACGCAGTATTTT.

This clonotype was seen more than once but under ten times. V and J are TRBV14 and TRBJ2-5; D unresolved. V was cut by 2 bases and J by 7 bases, with 20 bases left in between. CDR3 length: 16 residues. CDR1 SGHDN and CDR2 FVKESK come from the germline V gene. The CDR3 region is CASSQLTPMAPGTQYF. The CDR3 DNA reads as TGTGCCAGCAGCCAACTAACTCCTATGGCCCCAGGGACCCAGTACTTC.

This clonotype has just a few counts. This chain uses TRBV4-2 with TRBJ1-4; D may be TRBD1 (6 bases). CDR1 is LGHNA and CDR2 is YNFKEQ in the germline V gene. This CDR3 has 16 amino acids. V gave up 0 bases and J gave up 5 bases, with 13 bases separating them. CDR3 region: CASSQDGRTDNEKLFF. In nucleotides, the CDR3 is TGTGCCAGCAGCCAAGATGGCAGGACAGACAATGAAAAACTGTTTTTT.

The V gene is TRBV29-1, the J gene TRBJ2-1; D might be TRBD2 (6 bases). V shed 8 bases and J shed 7 bases, with 15 bases lying between them. Germline V lookup: CDR1 SQVTM, CDR2 ANQGSEA. CDR3 length: 12 amino acids. The CDR3 bases are TGCAGCATCCGGGAGATAGCGAATGAGCAGTTCTTC. Encoded protein: CSIREIANEQFF.

This clonotype was counted a few times. The chain employs TRBV30 and TRBJ1-4; no reliable D call. The ends were cut back, 0 bases at V and 0 bases at J, with 5 bases in the middle. CDR1 is GTSNPN and CDR2 is SVGIG in the germline V gene (reference sequence). The CDR3 is 14 amino acids. The CDR3 coding sequence is TGTGCCTGGAGTGTGGGGACAACTAATGAAAAACTGTTTTTT. Its protein product is CAWSVGTTNEKLFF. The whole variable domain, filled in from reference TRBV30 and TRBJ1-4, reads SQTIHQWPATLVQPVGSPLSLECTVEGTSNPNLYWYRQAAGRGLQLLFYSVGIGQISSEVPQNLSASRPQDRQFILSSKKLLLSDSGFYLCAWSVGTTNEKLFFGSGTQLSVL.

This chain links TRBV20-1 with TRBJ2-5; 10 bases line up with TRBD2. The V segment lost 2 bases and the J segment 1 base; nucleotides outside the gene matches: 7. Looked up from germline, CDR1 is DFQATT and CDR2 is SNEGSKA (reference sequence). The CDR3 has 16 residues. CDR3 region: CSARPPSGSPQETQYF. CDR3 DNA sequence: TGCAGTGCTAGACCTCCTAGCGGGAGTCCCCAAGAGACCCAGTACTTC.

This chain connects TRBV20-1 to TRBJ1-5; D unresolved. Germline V gene sequence: CDR1 DFQATT, CDR2 SNEGSKA (reference sequence). The V gene lost 5 bases and the J gene lost 1 base, with 9 bases spanning the gap. This CDR3 contains 13 residues. The CDR3 nucleotides are TGCAGTGCTGCATCTAGGAGCAATCAGCCCCAGCATTTT. Protein product: CSAASRSNQPQHF.

This clonotype was picked up a small number of times. The J gene is TRBJ2-1, the V gene TRBV28; 7 nucleotides line up with TRBD2. The J segment lost 1 base and the V segment lost 2 bases, leaving 8 bases of the junction unmatched. The germline V gene encodes CDR1 MDHEN and CDR2 SYDVKM. The CDR3 has 17 residues. CDR3 sequence (DNA): TGTGCCAGCAGTTTAGGGGGGAGGGCGGGTTCCTACAATGAGCAGTTCTTC. The encoded protein is CASSLGGRAGSYNEQFF.

This clonotype was recorded many times. The chain uses TRBV5-6 and TRBJ2-1; perhaps D is TRBD1 or TRBD2 (7 bases each). V lost 4 bases, J lost 8 bases, and 19 bases lay in between. The CDR3 spans 15 residues. Germline V gene data show CDR1 as SGHDT and CDR2 as YYEEEE. The DNA for the CDR3 is TGTGCCAGCAGCCCTACAGGGGAGGGTGAGGATGAGCAGTTCTTC. Amino acid sequence: CASSPTGEGEDEQFF.

In its sample, this clonotype was seen a few times. The V and J genes are TRBV20-1 and TRBJ2-1; 10 nucleotides agree with TRBD1. Germline V CDR1 and CDR2: DFQATT, SNEGSKA (reference sequence). The CDR3 length is 14 residues. V was clipped by 6 bases and J by 2 bases; unmatched bases: 4. The CDR3 loop is CSAGGQGAYNEQFF. CDR3 coding DNA: TGCAGTGCGGGAGGACAGGGGGCCTACAATGAGCAGTTCTTC.

This clonotype was recorded a few times. V and J are TRBV12-3 or TRBV12-4 and TRBJ2-3; D possibly matches TRBD1 or TRBD2 (6 bases each). The CDR3 runs 17 residues. V lost 7 bases to trimming and J lost 2 bases, with 22 bases between them. CDR3 loop: CASTRSRGLGHTDTQYF. CDR3 coding DNA: TGTGCCAGCACCCGCAGCCGGGGACTGGGACACACAGATACGCAGTATTTT.

This clonotype has just a few counts. The chain has TRBV5-1 and TRBJ1-1; D not resolved. The V end lost 2 bases, the J end lost 4 bases, and 15 bases lay between the germline ends. This CDR3 contains 15 residues. Germline CDR1 is SGHRS and CDR2 is YFSETQ. CDR3 residues: CASSFTSGVSTEAFF. CDR3 in DNA: TGCGCCAGCAGCTTTACATCCGGGGTCAGCACTGAAGCTTTCTTT.

The sample holds many counts of this clonotype. The chain carries TRBV4-2 and TRBJ2-2; D is unresolved. The V gene lost 4 bases and the J gene lost 6 bases, with 12 bases spanning the gap. CDR1 is LGHNA and CDR2 is YNFKEQ in the germline V gene. The CDR3 runs to 14 residues. DNA for the CDR3: TGTGCCAGCAGCCCACTCGGGCGGTCCGGGGAGCTGTTTTTT. It specifies CASSPLGRSGELFF.